A single sample is the source of the 17 T cell receptor beta chains below, sequenced in a study of blood T cell repertoires in COVID-19. The assay was immunoSEQ multiplex PCR, and TCRdb's table has in-frame clones only and misses some. The sample has 200,000 to 250,000 clones, around 84% seen once. Sequenced sample: PBMCs or T cells enriched from blood (not recorded which). The receptors originated from a woman aged 40 to 50 with acute COVID-19.

The chain uses TRBV19 and TRBJ1-5; D gene uncertain. Germline V CDR1 and CDR2: LNHDA, SQIVND (reference sequence). The CDR3 has 14 residues. Trimming cost V 8 bases and J 3 bases, with 14 bases left between them. The CDR3 bases are TGTGCCAGTGCCCCGACTGCGGACAATCAGCCCCAGCATTTT. It specifies CASAPTADNQPQHF.

V is TRBV15 and J is TRBJ1-4; tentatively, D is TRBD1 (5 bases). Germline loops: CDR1 LNHNV, CDR2 YYDKDF (reference sequence). The CDR3 is made up of 16 amino acids. Trimming took 1 base from V and 0 from J, leaving 9 bases between them. The CDR3 sequence is CATSRVRGTTNEKLFF. CDR3 nucleotide sequence: TGTGCCACCAGCAGAGTTCGGGGGACAACTAATGAAAAACTGTTTTTT.

The genes are TRBV30 and TRBJ1-2, with 7 bases identical to TRBD1. This CDR3 has 14 amino acids. The J segment lost 0 bases and the V segment lost 2 bases, leaving 3 bases of the junction unmatched. The V gene's germline CDR1 is GTSNPN and CDR2 SVGIG (reference sequence). CDR3 nucleotides: TGTGCCTGGAGTCGGGACAGAGCTAACTATGGCTACACCTTC. Its translation is CAWSRDRANYGYTF.

The V gene is TRBV28, the J gene TRBJ2-3; D perhaps matches TRBD1 (5 bases). V was shortened by 5 bases and J by 0 bases, with 18 bases between the two germline ends. Looked up from germline, CDR1 is MDHEN and CDR2 is SYDVKM. This CDR3 has 17 amino acids. The CDR3 DNA is TGTGCCAGCAGTCTAGGGGTTAGGCCACTTAGCACAGATACGCAGTATTTT. This codes for CASSLGVRPLSTDTQYF.

This clone came up a few times. V is TRBV19 and J is TRBJ2-6; 7 nucleotides agree with TRBD2. The CDR3 contains 17 residues. With 5 bases clipped from V and 1 base from J, the junction kept 8 bases outside the gene matches. Germline V gene data show CDR1 as LNHDA and CDR2 as SQIVND (reference sequence). For the CDR3, the DNA is TGTGCCAGTAGTCCCCGGACCGGGAGGTCTGGGGCCAACGTCCTGACTTTC. Its protein is CASSPRTGRSGANVLTF.

The chain has TRBV27 and TRBJ2-1; weak D call: TRBD1 (5 bases). The CDR3 extends over 12 amino acids. V dropped 8 bases and J dropped 4 bases, with 9 bases sitting between them. Per germline, CDR1 MNHEY and CDR2 SMNVEV (reference sequence). The CDR3 nucleotides read TGTGCCAGCCGACAGTCTTACAATGAGCAGTTCTTC. It codes for CASRQSYNEQFF.

This clone has only one observation. This rearrangement joins TRBV7-3 to TRBJ2-3; 8 bases map to TRBD2. The junction had 4 bases not matched to a gene; V was cut back by 5 bases and J by 3 bases. The germline CDR1 and CDR2 sequences are SGHTA and FQGTGA. CDR3 length: 14 residues. The CDR3 reads CASSPGGGTDTQYF. The CDR3 DNA follows: TGTGCCAGCAGCCCCGGCGGGGGGACAGATACGCAGTATTTT.

In this sample, this clone turned up a few times. The CDR3 DNA reads as TGTGCCAGCACCCAGACAGGGGTATTCTATGGCTACACCTTC. This translates into CASTQTGVFYGYTF. V and J are TRBV25-1 and TRBJ1-2; 8 bases match TRBD1. Germline CDR1 and CDR2: MGHDK and SYGVNS. Losses at the gene ends were 7 bases for V and 4 bases for J; bases not matched to a gene: 8. The CDR3 extends over 14 amino acids.

The rearrangement links TRBV5-4 to TRBJ1-6; D gene ambiguous. Germline V lookup: CDR1 SGHNT, CDR2 YYREEE (reference sequence). Trimming removed 4 bases from V and 5 bases from J, with 10 bases in between. The CDR3 extends over 14 amino acids. The CDR3 protein is CASSRSEDNSPLHF. The CDR3 bases are TGTGCCAGCAGCAGGTCTGAGGATAATTCACCCCTCCACTTT.

This clone was counted only a few times. The V and J genes are TRBV28 and TRBJ1-1; TRBD1 is a possible D gene (5 bases). Germline CDR1 is MDHEN and CDR2 is SYDVKM. The CDR3 sequence is 14 residues long. Trimming removed 7 bases at V and 1 base at J, with 13 bases between. In nucleotides, the CDR3 is TGTGCCAGCACCTCTCCTGACAGGAACACTGAAGCTTTCTTT. Translation: CASTSPDRNTEAFF.

The chain recombines TRBV7-8 with TRBJ1-1; TRBD1 agrees at 7 bases. CDR3 size: 16 residues. Unmatched junction bases numbered 13, after V lost 4 bases and J lost 5 bases. Germline V gene data show CDR1 as SGHVS and CDR2 as FQNEAQ. Here the CDR3 DNA reads TGTGCCAGCAGCTCAGGAGACAGGGTGGGTCGTACTGAAGCTTTCTTT. Translating gives CASSSGDRVGRTEAFF.

In its sample, this clone was seen a few times. The chain employs TRBV7-2 and TRBJ2-1, with D possibly TRBD2 on 6 matching bases. This CDR3 has 17 residues. Germline V gives CDR1 SGHTA, CDR2 FQGNSA. The V end lost 2 bases, the J end lost 2 bases, and 16 bases lay between the germline ends. In nucleotides, the CDR3 is TGTGCCAGCAGCTTACGTCCGGGAGAATTCGCCTACAATGAGCAGTTCTTC. This codes for CASSLRPGEFAYNEQFF.

The rearrangement links TRBV10-2 to TRBJ1-4; 12 bases are shared with TRBD1. There are 16 residues in the CDR3. Trimming at V came to 6 bases and at J to 6 bases, leaving 8 bases not matched to a gene. Germline V gene lookup returns CDR1 WSHSY and CDR2 SAAADI. The CDR3 sequence is CASRRDRGRDDEKLFF. CDR3 nucleotide sequence: TGCGCCAGCAGAAGGGACAGGGGGCGAGACGATGAAAAACTGTTTTTT.

The rearrangement joins TRBV9 to TRBJ1-3; 8 bases are shared with TRBD1. The CDR3 extends over 16 amino acids. V dropped 4 bases and J dropped 0; count of bases not matched to a gene: 6. From germline, CDR1 is SGDLS and CDR2 YYNGEE. DNA for the CDR3: TGTGCCAGCAGCTTTCGGACAGGGAACTCTGGAAACACCATATATTTT. It is translated as CASSFRTGNSGNTIYF.

The chain has TRBV6-5 and TRBJ2-7, with D tentatively TRBD2 (5 bases). Trimming stripped 2 bases from V and 2 bases from J, with 7 bases between. Germline assignment: CDR1 MNHEY and CDR2 SVGAGI. CDR3 length: 13 amino acids. The CDR3 nucleotides read TGTGCCAGCAGTTACAGCGGTGCCTACGAGCAGTACTTC. Protein sequence: CASSYSGAYEQYF.

This sequence joins TRBV9 and TRBJ1-2; no definite D call. The CDR3 covers 13 residues. V was pared by 4 bases and J by 8 bases, with 15 bases between. The germline gives CDR1 SGDLS, CDR2 YYNGEE. The CDR3 region has the DNA TGTGCCAGCAGCCCCGGACTGAGGTTGGGCTACACCTTC. As protein: CASSPGLRLGYTF.

V gene TRBV5-1 combines with J gene TRBJ1-6; 7 nucleotides agree with TRBD1. This CDR3 comprises 12 residues. V lost 4 bases to trimming and J lost 10 bases; unmatched junction nucleotides: 2. Per the germline V gene, CDR1 is SGHRS and CDR2 is YFSETQ. The CDR3 sequence: CASSDRESPLHF. Here the CDR3 DNA reads TGCGCCAGCAGCGACAGGGAATCACCCCTCCACTTT.